Below, 4 T cell receptor beta chains from the same sample are listed, as sequenced in a study of shared clonotypes between healthy human individuals. Only in-frame clones appear in the TCRdb table, and some are missing; sequencing was by immunoSEQ multiplex PCR. This table holds fewer than 700,000 clones, 90% to 95% found once. The naive CD8 population came from CD45RO-negative cells selected for CCR7, without terminally differentiated effector memory CD45RA+ cells. Sequencing was done on a sample of naive CD8+ T cells sorted from blood. The receptor set was obtained from a woman in her twenties or thirties in good health.

The chain uses TRBV4-1 and TRBJ2-6, with unresolved D. From germline, CDR1 is MGHRA and CDR2 YSYEKL. The CDR3 spans 14 residues. V was clipped by 2 bases and J by 0 bases, with 2 bases between them. The CDR3 is CASSQFSGANVLTF. In DNA, the CDR3 is TGCGCCAGCAGCCAATTCTCTGGGGCCAACGTCCTGACTTTC.

The chain combines TRBV19 with TRBJ2-5; 7 nucleotides align to TRBD2. Germline V gene data show CDR1 as LNHDA and CDR2 as SQIVND (reference sequence). The trim removed 4 bases at V and 5 bases at J, leaving 7 bases unmatched. This CDR3 comprises 14 residues. CDR3 sequence: CASSSLAGDETQYF. The CDR3 nucleotides read TGTGCCAGTAGTAGTCTGGCGGGAGATGAGACCCAGTACTTC.

This chain uses TRBV27 with TRBJ1-2; 8 bases are a match to TRBD1. With V trimmed by 5 bases and J by 2 bases, 10 bases remained unmatched. Germline CDR1 MNHEY, CDR2 SMNVEV (reference sequence). CDR3 length: 16 amino acids. CDR3 sequence reads: CASSPVGQGPNYGYTF. Here the CDR3 DNA reads TGTGCCAGCAGTCCCGTCGGACAGGGACCAAACTATGGCTACACCTTC.

This clone showed up just once. The CDR3 loop reads CASSGDTQYF. The CDR3 DNA is TGCGCCAGCTCCGGGGATACGCAGTATTTT. V is TRBV10-2 and J is TRBJ2-3; D is unclear. This CDR3 comprises 10 residues. CDR1 WSHSY and CDR2 SAAADI come from the germline V gene. Between the trimmed V and J ends, which lost 8 bases and 6 bases, there was a span of 6 bases.